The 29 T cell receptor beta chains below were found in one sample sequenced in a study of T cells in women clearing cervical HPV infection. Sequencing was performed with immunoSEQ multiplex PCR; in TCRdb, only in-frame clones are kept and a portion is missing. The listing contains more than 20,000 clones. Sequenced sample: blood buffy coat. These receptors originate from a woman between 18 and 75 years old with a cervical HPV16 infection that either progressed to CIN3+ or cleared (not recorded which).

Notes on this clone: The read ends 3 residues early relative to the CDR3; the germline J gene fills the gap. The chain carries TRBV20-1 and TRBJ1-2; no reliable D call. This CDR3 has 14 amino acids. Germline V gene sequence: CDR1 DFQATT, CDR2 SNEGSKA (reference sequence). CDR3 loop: CSAPSGRNYNDYTF. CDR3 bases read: TGCAGTGCTCCTAGCGGGAGGAACTACAATGAC.

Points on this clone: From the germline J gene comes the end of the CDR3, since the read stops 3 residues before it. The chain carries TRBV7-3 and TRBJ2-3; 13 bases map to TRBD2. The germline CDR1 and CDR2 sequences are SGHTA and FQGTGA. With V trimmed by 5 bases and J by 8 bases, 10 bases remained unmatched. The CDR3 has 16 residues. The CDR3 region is CASSPRLAGGRGTQYF. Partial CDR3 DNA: TGTGCCAGCAGCCCCAGACTAGCGGGAGGTAGAGGTACG.

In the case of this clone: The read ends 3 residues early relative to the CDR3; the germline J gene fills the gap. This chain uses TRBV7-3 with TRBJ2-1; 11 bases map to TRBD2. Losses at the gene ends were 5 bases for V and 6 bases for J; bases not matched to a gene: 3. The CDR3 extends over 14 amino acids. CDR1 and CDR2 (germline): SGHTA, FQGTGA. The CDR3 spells CASSVAGGVNEQFF. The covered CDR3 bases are TGTGCCAGCAGCGTAGCGGGAGGGGTCAATGAG.

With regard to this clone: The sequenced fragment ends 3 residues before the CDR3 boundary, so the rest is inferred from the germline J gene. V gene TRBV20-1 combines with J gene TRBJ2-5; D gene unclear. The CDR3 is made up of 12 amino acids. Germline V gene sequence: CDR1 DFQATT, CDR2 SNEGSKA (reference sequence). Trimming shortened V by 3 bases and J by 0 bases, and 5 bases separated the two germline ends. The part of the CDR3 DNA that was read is TGCAGTGCTAGCCAGAACCAAGAGACC. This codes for CSASQNQET. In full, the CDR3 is CSASQNQETQYF.

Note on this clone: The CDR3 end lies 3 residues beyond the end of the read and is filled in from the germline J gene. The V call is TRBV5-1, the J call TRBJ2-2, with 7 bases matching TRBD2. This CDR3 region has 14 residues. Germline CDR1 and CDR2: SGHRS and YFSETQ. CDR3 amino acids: CASSSGGGGSPLFF. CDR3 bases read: TGCGCCAGCAGCTCTGGTGGGGGGGGGTCACCG.

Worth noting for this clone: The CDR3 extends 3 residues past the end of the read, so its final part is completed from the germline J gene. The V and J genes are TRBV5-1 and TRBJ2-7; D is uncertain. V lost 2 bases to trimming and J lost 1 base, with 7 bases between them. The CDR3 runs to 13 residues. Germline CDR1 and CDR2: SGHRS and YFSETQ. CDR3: CASSFPDSYEQYF. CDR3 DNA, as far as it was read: TGCGCCAGCAGCTTTCCAGATTCCTACGAG.

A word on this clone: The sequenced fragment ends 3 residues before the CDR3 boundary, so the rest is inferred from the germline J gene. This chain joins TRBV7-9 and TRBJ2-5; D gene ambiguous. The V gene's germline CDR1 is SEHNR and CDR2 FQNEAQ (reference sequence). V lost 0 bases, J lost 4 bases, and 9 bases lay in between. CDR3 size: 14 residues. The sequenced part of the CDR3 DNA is TGTGCCAGCAGCTTAGCCCTAGGTATAGAGACC. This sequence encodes CASSLALGIET. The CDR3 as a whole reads CASSLALGIETQYF.

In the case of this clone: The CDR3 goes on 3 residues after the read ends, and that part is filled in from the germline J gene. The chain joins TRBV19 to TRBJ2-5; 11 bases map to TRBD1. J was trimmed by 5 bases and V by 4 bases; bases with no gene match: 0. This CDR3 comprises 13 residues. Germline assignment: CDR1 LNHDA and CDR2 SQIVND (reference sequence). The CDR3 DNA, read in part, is TGTGCCAGTAGTAGGGACAGGGGGGAGACC. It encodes CASSRDRGET. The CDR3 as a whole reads CASSRDRGETQYF.

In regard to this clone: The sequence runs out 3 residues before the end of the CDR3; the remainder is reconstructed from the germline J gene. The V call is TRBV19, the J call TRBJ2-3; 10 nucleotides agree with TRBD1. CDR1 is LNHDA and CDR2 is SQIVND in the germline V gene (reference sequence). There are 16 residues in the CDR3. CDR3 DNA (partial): TGTGCCAGTAGTCCCTGGGACAGGGGTGGAGGAGAGACG. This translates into CASSPWDRGGGET. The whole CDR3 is CASSPWDRGGGETQYF. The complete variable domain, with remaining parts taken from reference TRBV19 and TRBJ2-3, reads DGGITQSPKYLFRKEGQNVTLSCEQNLNHDAMYWYRQDPGQGLRLIYYSQIVNDFQKGDIAEGYSVSREKKESFPLTVTSAQKNPTAFYLCASSPWDRGGGETQYFGPGTRLTVL.

The CDR3: CASSPRTGLPYEQYF. CDR3 DNA, as far as it was read: TGTGCCAGCTCACCAAGGACAGGACTCCCCTACGAG. The rearrangement links TRBV18 to TRBJ2-7; 7 nucleotides align to TRBD1. The CDR3 end lies 3 residues beyond the end of the read and is filled in from the germline J gene. The CDR3 is 15 residues long. Per germline, CDR1 KGHSH and CDR2 LQKENI. V dropped 2 bases and J dropped 2; count of bases not matched to a gene: 6.

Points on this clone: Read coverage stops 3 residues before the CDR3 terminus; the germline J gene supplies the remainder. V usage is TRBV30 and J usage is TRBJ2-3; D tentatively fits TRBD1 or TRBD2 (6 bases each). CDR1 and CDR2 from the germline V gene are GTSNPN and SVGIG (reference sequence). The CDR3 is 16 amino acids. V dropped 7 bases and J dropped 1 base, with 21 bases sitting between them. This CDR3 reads CALTGLGRRGTDTQYF. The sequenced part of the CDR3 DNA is TGTGCCTTGACAGGTCTAGGGAGGAGAGGCACAGATACG.

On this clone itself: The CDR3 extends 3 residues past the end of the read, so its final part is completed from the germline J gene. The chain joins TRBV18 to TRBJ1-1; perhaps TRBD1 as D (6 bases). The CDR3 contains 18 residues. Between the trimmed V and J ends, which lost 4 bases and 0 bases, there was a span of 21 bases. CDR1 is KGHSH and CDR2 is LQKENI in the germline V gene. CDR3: CASSLSYYRDPMNTEAFF. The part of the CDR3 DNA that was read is TGTGCCAGCTCACTGTCTTACTACAGGGATCCCATGAACACTGAA.

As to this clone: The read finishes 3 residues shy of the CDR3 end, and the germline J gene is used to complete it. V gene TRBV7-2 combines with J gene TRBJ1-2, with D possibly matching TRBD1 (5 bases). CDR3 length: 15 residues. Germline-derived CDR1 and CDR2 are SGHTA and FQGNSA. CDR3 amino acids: CASSQLAGRYNDYTF. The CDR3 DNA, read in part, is TGTGCCAGCAGCCAATTAGCGGGGCGATACAATGAC.

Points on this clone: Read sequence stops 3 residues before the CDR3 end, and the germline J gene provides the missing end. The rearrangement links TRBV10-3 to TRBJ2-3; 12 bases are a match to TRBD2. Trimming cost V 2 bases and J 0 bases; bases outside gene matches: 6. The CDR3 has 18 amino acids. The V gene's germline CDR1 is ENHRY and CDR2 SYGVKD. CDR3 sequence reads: CAISEPLGLAGSTDTQYF. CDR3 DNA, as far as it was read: TGTGCCATCAGTGAGCCCCTCGGACTAGCGGGAAGCACAGATACG.

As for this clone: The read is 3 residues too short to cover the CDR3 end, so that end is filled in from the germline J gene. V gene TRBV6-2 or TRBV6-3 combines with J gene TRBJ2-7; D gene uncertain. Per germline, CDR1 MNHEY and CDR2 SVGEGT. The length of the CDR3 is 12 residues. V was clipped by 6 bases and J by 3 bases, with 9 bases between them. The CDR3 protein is CASSLSFYEQYF. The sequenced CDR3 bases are TGTGCCAGCAGCCTAAGTTTCTACGAG.

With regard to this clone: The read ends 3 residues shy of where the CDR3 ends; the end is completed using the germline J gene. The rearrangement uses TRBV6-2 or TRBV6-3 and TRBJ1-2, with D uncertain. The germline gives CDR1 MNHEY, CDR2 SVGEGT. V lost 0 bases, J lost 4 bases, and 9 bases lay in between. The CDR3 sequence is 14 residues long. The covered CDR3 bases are TGTGCCAGCAGTTACTCGAAGGCTTTCTATGGC. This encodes CASSYSKAFYG. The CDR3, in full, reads CASSYSKAFYGYTF.

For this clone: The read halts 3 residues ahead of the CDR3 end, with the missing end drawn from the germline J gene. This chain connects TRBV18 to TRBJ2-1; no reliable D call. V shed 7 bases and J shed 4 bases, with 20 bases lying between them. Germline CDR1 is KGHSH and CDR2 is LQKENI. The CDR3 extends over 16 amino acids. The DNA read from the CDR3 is TGTGCCAGCTTCCCAACAGTTCCTCCTCCGTACAATGAG. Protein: CASFPTVPPPYNE. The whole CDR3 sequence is CASFPTVPPPYNEQFF.

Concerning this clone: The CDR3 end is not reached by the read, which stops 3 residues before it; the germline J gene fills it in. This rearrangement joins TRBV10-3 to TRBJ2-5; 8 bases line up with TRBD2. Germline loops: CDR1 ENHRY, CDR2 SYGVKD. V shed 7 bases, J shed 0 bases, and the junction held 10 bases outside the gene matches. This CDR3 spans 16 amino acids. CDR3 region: CAIKPNSGDHQETQYF. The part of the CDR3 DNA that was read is TGTGCCATCAAGCCCAATAGCGGGGACCACCAAGAGACC.

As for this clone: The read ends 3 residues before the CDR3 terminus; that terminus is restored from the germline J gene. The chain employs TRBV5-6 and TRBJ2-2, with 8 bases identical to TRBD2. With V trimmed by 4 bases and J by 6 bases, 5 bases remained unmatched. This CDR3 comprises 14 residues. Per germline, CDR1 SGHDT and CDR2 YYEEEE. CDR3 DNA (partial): TGTGCCAGCAGCCTGGGACTAGGCGCCGGGGAG. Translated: CASSLGLGAGE. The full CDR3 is CASSLGLGAGELFF.

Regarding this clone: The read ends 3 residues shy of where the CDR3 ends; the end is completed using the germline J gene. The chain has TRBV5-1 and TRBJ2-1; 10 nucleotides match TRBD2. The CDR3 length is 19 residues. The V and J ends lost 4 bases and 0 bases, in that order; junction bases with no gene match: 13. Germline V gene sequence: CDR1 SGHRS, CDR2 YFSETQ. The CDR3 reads CASSPAGTSVKHSYNEQFF. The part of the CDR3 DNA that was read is TGCGCCAGCAGCCCAGCCGGGACTAGCGTAAAACACTCCTACAATGAG.

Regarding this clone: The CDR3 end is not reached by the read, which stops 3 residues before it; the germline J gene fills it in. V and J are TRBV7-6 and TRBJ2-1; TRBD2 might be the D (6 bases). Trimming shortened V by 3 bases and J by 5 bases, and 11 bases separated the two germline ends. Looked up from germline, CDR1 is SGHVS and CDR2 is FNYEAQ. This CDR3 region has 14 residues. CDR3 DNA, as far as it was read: TGTGCCAGCAGCTTCAGTAGCGGTGACAATGAG. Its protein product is CASSFSSGDNE. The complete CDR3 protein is CASSFSSGDNEQFF.

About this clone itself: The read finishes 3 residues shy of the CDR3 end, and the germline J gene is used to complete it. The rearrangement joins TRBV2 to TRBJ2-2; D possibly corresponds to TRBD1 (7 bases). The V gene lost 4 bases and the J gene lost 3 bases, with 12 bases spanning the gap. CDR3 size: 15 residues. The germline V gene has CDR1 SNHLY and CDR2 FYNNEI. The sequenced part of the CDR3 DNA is TGTGCCAGCAGTGGGAGGGGGCAGCACACCGGGGAG. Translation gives CASSGRGQHTGE. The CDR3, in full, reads CASSGRGQHTGELFF.

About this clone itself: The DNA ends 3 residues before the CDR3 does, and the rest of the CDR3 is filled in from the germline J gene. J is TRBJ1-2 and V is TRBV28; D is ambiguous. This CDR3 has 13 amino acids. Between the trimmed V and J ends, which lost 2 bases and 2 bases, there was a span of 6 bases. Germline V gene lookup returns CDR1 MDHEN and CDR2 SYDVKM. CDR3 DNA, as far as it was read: TGTGCCAGCAGTTTAGCACAGAACTATGGC. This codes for CASSLAQNYG. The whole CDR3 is CASSLAQNYGYTF.

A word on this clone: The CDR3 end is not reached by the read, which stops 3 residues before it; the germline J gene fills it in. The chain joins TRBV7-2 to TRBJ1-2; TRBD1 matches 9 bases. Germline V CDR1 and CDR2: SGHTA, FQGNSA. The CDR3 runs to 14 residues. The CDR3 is CASSATGGPWDYTF. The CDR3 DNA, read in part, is TGTGCCAGCAGCGCGACAGGGGGGCCTTGGGAC.

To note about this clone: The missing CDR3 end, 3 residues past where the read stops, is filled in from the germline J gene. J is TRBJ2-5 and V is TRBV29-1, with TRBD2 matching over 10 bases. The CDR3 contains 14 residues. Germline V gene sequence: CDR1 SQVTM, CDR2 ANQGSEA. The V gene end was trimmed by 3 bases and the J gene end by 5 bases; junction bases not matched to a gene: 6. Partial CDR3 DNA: TGCAGCGTTGACGCGACTAGCGGGCGGGAGACC. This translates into CSVDATSGRET. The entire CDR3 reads CSVDATSGRETQYF.

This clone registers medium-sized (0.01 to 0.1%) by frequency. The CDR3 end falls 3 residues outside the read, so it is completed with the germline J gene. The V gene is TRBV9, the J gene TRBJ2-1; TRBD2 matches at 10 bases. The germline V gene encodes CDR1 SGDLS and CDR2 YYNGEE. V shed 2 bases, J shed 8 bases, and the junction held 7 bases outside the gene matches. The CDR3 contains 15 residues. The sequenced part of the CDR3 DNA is TGTGCCAGCAGCGTTGCGGGACTAGCGATAGATGAG. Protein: CASSVAGLAIDE. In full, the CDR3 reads CASSVAGLAIDEQFF.

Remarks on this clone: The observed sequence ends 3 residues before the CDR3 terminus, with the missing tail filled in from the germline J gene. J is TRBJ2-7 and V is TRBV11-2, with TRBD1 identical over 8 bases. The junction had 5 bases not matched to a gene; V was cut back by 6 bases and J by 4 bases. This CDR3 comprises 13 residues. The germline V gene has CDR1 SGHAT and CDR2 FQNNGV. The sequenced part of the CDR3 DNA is TGTGCCAGCAGGACGACAGGGGTTTACGAG. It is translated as CASRTTGVYE. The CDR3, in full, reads CASRTTGVYEQYF.

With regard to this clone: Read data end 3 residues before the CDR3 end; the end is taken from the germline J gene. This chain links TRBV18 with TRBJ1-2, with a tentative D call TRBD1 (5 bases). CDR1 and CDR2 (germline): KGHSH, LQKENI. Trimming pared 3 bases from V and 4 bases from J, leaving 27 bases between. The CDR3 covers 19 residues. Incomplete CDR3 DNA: TGTGCCAGCTCACCCACCCCCGGCAGGGAGGTCGAGGCTGGCTATGGC. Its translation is CASSPTPGREVEAGYG. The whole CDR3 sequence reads CASSPTPGREVEAGYGYTF.

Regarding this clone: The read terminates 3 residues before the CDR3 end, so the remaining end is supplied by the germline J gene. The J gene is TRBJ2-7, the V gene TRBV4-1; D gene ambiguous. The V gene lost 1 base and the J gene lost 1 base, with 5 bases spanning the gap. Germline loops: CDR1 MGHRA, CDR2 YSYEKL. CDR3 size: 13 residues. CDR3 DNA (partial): TGCGCCAGCAGCCAAGGTCTATCCTACGAG. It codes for CASSQGLSYE. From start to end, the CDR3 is CASSQGLSYEQYF.